The source of this TCR beta chain is a study of regulatory T cells in long-lasting Graves disease. CDR3-region Arm-PCR and iRepertoire HTBI primers produced the TCR beta libraries. Via MiXCR, TCRdb re-called the multiplex PCR reads, giving one row per CDR3 protein. The sample lists some 470,000 distinct CDR3 sequences, 20% to 25% occurring once. The time point was: persistent/refractory GD, antithyroid drugs over 5 years with positive TRAb. Construction of the TCR library relied on RNA isolated from PBMCs. An endocrinology department located in Xi'an, China, was where the patients came from. The clonotype originates from a female donor with Graves disease. Sequences were derived from peripheral blood mononuclear cells (PBMCs), sampled when the disease was refractory, from a patient treated with antithyroid drugs.

The CDR3 here is CASSPGPVLVYEQYF. Written as DNA, the CDR3 is TGTGCCAGCAGCCCCGGACCCGTTTTGGTCTACGAGCAGTACTTC. This chain joins TRBV14 and TRBJ2-7; D remains ambiguous. The germline V and J ends were trimmed by 4 bases and 3 bases, with 16 bases remaining between them. Germline CDR1 and CDR2: SGHDN and FVKESK. The CDR3 extends over 15 amino acids.